These 18 T cell receptor beta chains came from one sample sequenced in a study of blood T cell repertoires in COVID-19. TCRdb's copy holds only in-frame clones and misses some; the assay was immunoSEQ multiplex PCR. Of hundreds of thousands of clones listed, about 83% are singletons. The sample comprised PBMCs or T cells enriched from blood (not recorded which). These receptors were obtained from a woman aged 45-65 years who had recovered from COVID-19.

This clone appeared once. The rearrangement uses TRBV4-2 and TRBJ1-3, with 7 nucleotides matching TRBD1. The CDR3 runs to 15 residues. V shed 0 bases, J shed 8 bases, and the junction held 7 bases outside the gene matches. CDR1 is LGHNA, CDR2 YNFKEQ, per germline. CDR3 DNA: TGTGCCAGCAGCCAAGATCGCAACAGGGGATACACCATATATTTT. It translates to CASSQDRNRGYTIYF.

This clone was detected only once. The chain links TRBV7-9 to TRBJ1-1; 9 nucleotides align to TRBD1. Germline trimming cut 5 bases from V and 5 bases from J; bases unmatched to any gene: 9. Germline V gives CDR1 SEHNR, CDR2 FQNEAQ (reference sequence). CDR3 size: 15 residues. The CDR3 spells CASSTKGQGWTEAFF. CDR3 DNA: TGTGCCAGCAGCACTAAGGGACAGGGATGGACTGAAGCTTTCTTT.

The chain employs TRBV30 and TRBJ2-7; tentative D call: TRBD2 (7 bases). V was clipped by 3 bases and J by 4 bases, with 19 bases between them. Germline CDR1 and CDR2: GTSNPN and SVGIG (reference sequence). CDR3 length equals 15 residues. The CDR3 region is CAWRGGDTGGYEQYF. The CDR3 coding sequence is TGTGCCTGGAGGGGGGGGGACACCGGAGGGTACGAGCAGTACTTC.

The rearrangement uses TRBV30 and TRBJ2-1; no firm D call. The germline V and J ends were trimmed by 3 bases and 7 bases, with 13 bases remaining between them. The CDR3 has 13 residues. The V gene's germline CDR1 is GTSNPN and CDR2 SVGIG (reference sequence). CDR3 sequence: CAWSHYQWNEQFF. CDR3 coding DNA: TGTGCCTGGAGCCACTACCAATGGAATGAGCAGTTCTTC.

In its sample, this clone was seen once. The rearrangement uses TRBV27 and TRBJ2-2; TRBD2 aligns across 9 bases. The V segment lost 7 bases and the J segment 4 bases; nucleotides outside the gene matches: 19. Germline CDR1 is MNHEY and CDR2 is SMNVEV (reference sequence). The CDR3 contains 19 residues. This CDR3 is CASTYSLSSGAGGTGELFF. The CDR3 DNA follows: TGTGCCAGCACCTATTCCTTGTCTAGCGGGGCCGGCGGCACCGGGGAGCTGTTTTTT.

The CDR3 bases are TGTGCCAGCAGCTTTCCCGGGAACTATGGCTACACCTTC. It translates to CASSFPGNYGYTF. The rearrangement joins TRBV7-9 to TRBJ1-2; D uncertain. In germline, CDR1 is SEHNR, CDR2 FQNEAQ (reference sequence). This CDR3 is 13 amino acids long. Trimming removed 3 bases at V and 2 bases at J, with 7 bases between.

This CDR3 is CASNKKEGEQYF. CDR3 coding DNA: TGTGCCAGCAATAAAAAAGAGGGCGAGCAGTACTTC. The J gene is TRBJ2-7, the V gene TRBV7-9; weak D call: TRBD2 (5 bases). Germline CDR1 SEHNR, CDR2 FQNEAQ (reference sequence). Trimming pared 7 bases from V and 6 bases from J, leaving 13 bases between. The CDR3 totals 12 residues.

This clone showed up just once. The chain combines TRBV11-3 with TRBJ1-2; D is undetermined. CDR1 is SGHNT and CDR2 is YENEEA in the germline V gene. V lost 5 bases to trimming and J lost 4 bases, with 11 bases between them. The CDR3 is made up of 13 amino acids. The DNA of the CDR3 is TGTGCCAGCAGCCTCAGGTCTGGCTATGGCTACACCTTC. It is translated as CASSLRSGYGYTF.

This clone has just one count. CDR3 bases: TGTGCCAGCAGTTACGGGCGCTGGAACACTGAAGCTTTCTTT. Amino acid sequence: CASSYGRWNTEAFF. This chain uses TRBV6-2 or TRBV6-3 with TRBJ1-1; D unresolved. The CDR3 has 14 residues. Germline values: CDR1 MNHEY, CDR2 SVGEGT. Trimming removed 2 bases at V and 1 base at J, with 8 bases between.

In this sample, this clone turned up once. This chain links TRBV30 with TRBJ1-5; TRBD1 agrees at 7 bases. The V and J ends lost 0 bases and 5 bases, in that order; junction bases with no gene match: 4. The CDR3 is 14 amino acids. Germline loops: CDR1 GTSNPN, CDR2 SVGIG (reference sequence). The CDR3 loop is CAWSVGQSYQPQHF. CDR3 sequence (DNA): TGTGCCTGGAGTGTGGGACAGAGTTATCAGCCCCAGCATTTT. Using reference TRBV30 and TRBJ1-5 for the parts outside the CDR3, the full variable domain is SQTIHQWPATLVQPVGSPLSLECTVEGTSNPNLYWYRQAAGRGLQLLFYSVGIGQISSEVPQNLSASRPQDRQFILSSKKLLLSDSGFYLCAWSVGQSYQPQHFGDGTRLSIL.

This clone is a singleton in its sample. J is TRBJ2-2 and V is TRBV19; no reliable D call. Germline V CDR1 and CDR2: LNHDA, SQIVND (reference sequence). The CDR3 is 15 amino acids. The V gene lost 1 base and the J gene lost 7 bases, with 13 bases spanning the gap. The CDR3: CASSIGFGAIGELFF. The CDR3 DNA follows: TGTGCCAGTAGTATAGGTTTCGGAGCGATCGGGGAGCTGTTTTTT.

This clone was observed a single time. V and J are TRBV19 and TRBJ1-1; D unclear. The CDR3 is 14 residues long. In germline, CDR1 is LNHDA, CDR2 SQIVND (reference sequence). V lost 4 bases and J 4 bases, leaving 13 bases between the germline ends. The CDR3 sequence: CASSSFGERTEAFF. CDR3 bases: TGTGCCAGTAGTAGTTTCGGGGAGCGCACTGAAGCTTTCTTT.

J is TRBJ1-5 and V is TRBV2, with a weak D call TRBD1 (5 bases). Trimming left V 6 bases short and J 0 bases short, with 12 bases between. This CDR3 has 15 amino acids. CDR1 SNHLY and CDR2 FYNNEI come from the germline V gene. DNA for the CDR3: TGTGCCAGCAGACAAGACAGTAATAGCAATCAGCCCCAGCATTTT. Protein: CASRQDSNSNQPQHF.

The V and J genes are TRBV6-5 and TRBJ2-3; TRBD1 might be the D (6 bases). Germline V gene lookup returns CDR1 MNHEY and CDR2 SVGAGI. The CDR3 is 16 amino acids. Trimming took 4 bases from V and 1 from J, leaving 15 bases between them. This CDR3 reads CASSLPGVVGTDTQYF. CDR3 sequence (DNA): TGTGCCAGCAGTTTACCAGGGGTGGTTGGCACAGATACGCAGTATTTT.

This clone has a single count. The gene calls are TRBV11-2 and TRBJ2-1, with 8 bases matching TRBD2. Germline CDR1 and CDR2: SGHAT and FQNNGV. This CDR3 spans 15 amino acids. Trimming at V came to 5 bases and at J to 6 bases, leaving 9 bases not matched to a gene. CDR3 sequence: CASSQVRGAANEQFF. CDR3 DNA sequence: TGTGCCAGCAGCCAAGTGCGGGGGGCCGCCAATGAGCAGTTCTTC.

The V and J genes are TRBV7-8 and TRBJ2-7; weak D call: TRBD1 (5 bases). The germline CDR1 and CDR2 sequences are SGHVS and FQNEAQ. The CDR3 runs 14 residues. V dropped 3 bases and J dropped 2 bases, with 11 bases sitting between them. Here the CDR3 DNA reads TGTGCCAGCAGCTTCCGGACATATCCCTACGAGCAGTACTTC. Translating gives CASSFRTYPYEQYF.

J is TRBJ1-1 and V is TRBV10-3; D remains unclear. The V gene lost 3 bases and the J gene lost 7 bases, with 12 bases spanning the gap. The germline V gene encodes CDR1 ENHRY and CDR2 SYGVKD. The CDR3 totals 13 residues. The CDR3 is CAISEPETGEAFF. CDR3 DNA: TGTGCCATCAGTGAACCGGAGACGGGTGAAGCTTTCTTT.

The chain employs TRBV11-2 and TRBJ1-2; tentatively, D is TRBD1 (6 bases). This CDR3 is built from 16 residues. The germline V and J ends were trimmed by 4 bases and 2 bases, with 17 bases remaining between them. CDR1 and CDR2 (germline): SGHAT, FQNNGV. CDR3 sequence reads: CASSYLRTEDNYGYTF. In nucleotides, the CDR3 is TGTGCCAGCAGCTATCTTAGGACAGAAGACAACTATGGCTACACCTTC. The full variable domain, with the rest looked up from reference TRBV11-2 and TRBJ1-2, is EAGVAQSPRYKIIEKRQSVAFWCNPISGHATLYWYQQILGQGPKLLIQFQNNGVVDDSQLPKDRFSAERLKGVDSTLKIQPAKLEDSAVYLCASSYLRTEDNYGYTFGSGTRLTVV.